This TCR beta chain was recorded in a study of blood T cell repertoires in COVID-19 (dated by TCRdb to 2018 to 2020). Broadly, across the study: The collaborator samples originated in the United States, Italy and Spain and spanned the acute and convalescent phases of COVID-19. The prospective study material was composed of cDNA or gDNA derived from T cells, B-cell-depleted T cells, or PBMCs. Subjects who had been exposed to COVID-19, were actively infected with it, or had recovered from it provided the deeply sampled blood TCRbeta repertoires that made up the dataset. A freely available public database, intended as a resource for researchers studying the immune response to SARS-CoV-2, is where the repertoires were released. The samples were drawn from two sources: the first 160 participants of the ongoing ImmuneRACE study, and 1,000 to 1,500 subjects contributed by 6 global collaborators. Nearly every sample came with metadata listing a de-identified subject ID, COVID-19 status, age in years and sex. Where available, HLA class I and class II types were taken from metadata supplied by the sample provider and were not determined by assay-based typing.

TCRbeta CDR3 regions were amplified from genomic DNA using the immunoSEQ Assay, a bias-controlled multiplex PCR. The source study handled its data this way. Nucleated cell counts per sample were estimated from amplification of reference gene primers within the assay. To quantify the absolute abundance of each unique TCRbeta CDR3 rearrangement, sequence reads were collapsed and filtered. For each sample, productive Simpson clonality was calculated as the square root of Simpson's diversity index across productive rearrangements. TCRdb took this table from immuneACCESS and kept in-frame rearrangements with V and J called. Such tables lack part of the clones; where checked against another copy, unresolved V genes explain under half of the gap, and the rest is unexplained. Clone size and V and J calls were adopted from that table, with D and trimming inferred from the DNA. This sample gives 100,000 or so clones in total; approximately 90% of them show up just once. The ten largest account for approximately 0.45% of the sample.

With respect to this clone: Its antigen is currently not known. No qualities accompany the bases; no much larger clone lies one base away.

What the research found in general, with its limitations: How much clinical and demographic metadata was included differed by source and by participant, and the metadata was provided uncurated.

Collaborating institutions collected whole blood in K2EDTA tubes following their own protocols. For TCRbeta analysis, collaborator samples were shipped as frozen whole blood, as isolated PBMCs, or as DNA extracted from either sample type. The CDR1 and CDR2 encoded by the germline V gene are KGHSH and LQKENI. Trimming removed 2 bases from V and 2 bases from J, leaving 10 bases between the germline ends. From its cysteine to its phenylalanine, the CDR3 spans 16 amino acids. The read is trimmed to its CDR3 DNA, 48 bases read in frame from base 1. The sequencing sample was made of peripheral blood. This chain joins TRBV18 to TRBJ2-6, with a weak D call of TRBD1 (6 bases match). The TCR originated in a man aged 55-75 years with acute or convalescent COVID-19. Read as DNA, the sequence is TGTGCCAGCTCACCAGAGGGGGACACTGGGGCCAACGTCCTGACTTTC. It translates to CASSPEGDTGANVLTF.